The 6 T cell receptor beta chains listed next were all sequenced from one sample in a study of T-cell reconstitution after alpha-beta-depleted transplantation in children. Construction of the TCRbeta library involved unique molecular identifiers. MiXCR was run by TCRdb on the PCR reads, yielding one entry per CDR3 protein. The data show around 700,000 distinct CDR3 sequences, around 13% seen once. Sequencing used PBMCs, obtained before TCRalphabeta/CD19-depleted stem cell transplant. The origin of the receptors is a girl aged 2 to 10 with congenital amegakaryocytic thrombocytopenia, due to receive a stem cell transplant.

This clonotype was seen at least ten times. CDR3 sequence: CASSVAGDYEQYF. The CDR3 DNA is TGTGCCAGCAGCGTAGCTGGGGACTACGAGCAGTACTTC. The chain combines TRBV9 with TRBJ2-7; D ambiguous. The V gene's germline CDR1 is SGDLS and CDR2 YYNGEE. This CDR3 is 13 amino acids long. Trimming took 0 bases from V and 3 from J, leaving 7 bases between them. The full variable domain, with the rest looked up from reference TRBV9 and TRBJ2-7, is DSGVTQTPKHLITATGQRVTLRCSPRSGDLSVYWYQQSLDQGLQFLIQYYNGEERAKGNILERFSAQQFPDLHSELNLSSLELGDSALYFCASSVAGDYEQYFGPGTRLTVT.

The sample holds many counts of this clonotype. V is TRBV12-3 or TRBV12-4 and J is TRBJ2-1, with D unresolved. This CDR3 region has 13 residues. Trimming cost V 1 base and J 9 bases, with 10 bases left between them. The CDR3 spells CASSLGPVGEQFF. CDR3 nucleotides: TGTGCCAGCAGTTTAGGGCCTGTGGGTGAGCAGTTCTTC.

This clonotype was seen many times. The chain is built from TRBV7-9 and TRBJ2-1, with 10 bases that match TRBD1. The CDR3 runs 13 residues. The germline V gene encodes CDR1 SEHNR and CDR2 FQNEAQ (reference sequence). J gave up 6 bases and V 8 bases, and 4 bases lay outside the gene matches. CDR3 nucleotide sequence: TGTGCCAGCCAGGGACAGGGGCTCAATGAGCAGTTCTTC. It encodes CASQGQGLNEQFF.

This clonotype was observed a few times. This chain joins TRBV10-3 and TRBJ2-3; D possibly uses TRBD1 or TRBD2 (5 bases each). V lost 4 bases to trimming and J lost 4 bases, with 12 bases between them. Germline CDR1 is ENHRY and CDR2 is SYGVKD. The CDR3 has 14 amino acids. CDR3 region: CAISVSGRADTQYF. Written as DNA, the CDR3 is TGTGCCATCAGTGTATCGGGACGCGCAGATACGCAGTATTTT.

The chain joins TRBV20-1 to TRBJ2-5; the D is unclear. The CDR3 contains 12 residues. Germline V CDR1 and CDR2: DFQATT, SNEGSKA (reference sequence). V was clipped by 5 bases and J by 4 bases, with 11 bases between them. The CDR3 DNA reads as TGCAGTGCTGGACGACAAACAGAGACCCAGTACTTC. The encoded protein is CSAGRQTETQYF.

CDR3 coding DNA: TGTGCCAGCAGAAAGACTAGCGGGAGGTGGTCGAGCTCCTACAATGAGCAGTTCTTC. Protein sequence: CASRKTSGRWSSSYNEQFF. The genes are TRBV2 and TRBJ2-1; 13 nucleotides agree with TRBD2. Trimming took 6 bases from V and 0 from J; bases not matched to a gene: 11. The germline V gene has CDR1 SNHLY and CDR2 FYNNEI. There are 19 residues in the CDR3.